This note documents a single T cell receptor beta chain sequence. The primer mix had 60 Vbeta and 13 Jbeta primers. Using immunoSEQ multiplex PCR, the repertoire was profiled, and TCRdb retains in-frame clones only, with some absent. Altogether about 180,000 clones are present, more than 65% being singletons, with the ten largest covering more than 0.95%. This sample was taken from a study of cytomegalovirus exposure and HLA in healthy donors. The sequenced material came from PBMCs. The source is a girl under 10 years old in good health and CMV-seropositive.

The CDR3 nucleotides read TGCGCCAGCAGCTTGGCCGACTTCAAAGACCAGTACTTC. It specifies CASSLADFKDQYF. The V and J genes are TRBV5-1 and TRBJ2-7; unclear D gene. The length of the CDR3 is 13 residues. V was clipped by 0 bases and J by 10 bases, with 14 bases between them. Germline lookup yields CDR1 SGHRS and CDR2 YFSETQ.